These 11 T cell receptor beta chains originate from one sample sequenced in a study of CD8+ T cells in alopecia areata. Sequencing used cDNA as its template, made by extracting RNA and reverse transcribing it. TCRdb's copy holds only in-frame clones and misses some; the assay was immunoSEQ multiplex PCR. The table lists 220,000 or so clones, about 60% of them singletons, with under 0.5% in the top ten. The source material was CD4+ T cells sorted from blood, sampled at week 0. The receptors derive from a human donor with alopecia areata.

This clone was seen only a few times. The rearrangement links TRBV29-1 to TRBJ2-1, with D possibly TRBD2 on 5 matching bases. The V gene lost 4 bases and the J gene lost 6 bases, with 16 bases spanning the gap. Germline CDR1 and CDR2: SQVTM and ANQGSEA. The CDR3 is 14 amino acids. The CDR3 DNA reads as TGCAGCGTTGGGAGAAGCGGTGTAGCCAATGAGCAGTTCTTC. It specifies CSVGRSGVANEQFF.

The rearrangement links TRBV6-5 to TRBJ2-3, with 10 bases fitting TRBD1. The CDR3 has 15 residues. Germline V CDR1 and CDR2: MNHEY, SVGAGI. J lost 1 base, V lost 6 bases, and 4 bases had no gene match. CDR3 sequence: CASRTGTGGTDTQYF. CDR3 nucleotide sequence: TGTGCCAGCAGAACCGGGACAGGGGGCACAGATACGCAGTATTTT.

The V call is TRBV16, the J call TRBJ2-3; D ambiguous. The CDR3 loop spans 11 amino acids. The ends were cut back, 5 bases at V and 4 bases at J, with 4 bases in the middle. Germline-derived CDR1 and CDR2 are KGHSY and FQNENV. The CDR3: CASSIADTQYF. The CDR3 DNA reads TGTGCCAGCAGCATCGCAGATACGCAGTATTTT.

The rearrangement uses TRBV28 and TRBJ2-3; D may be TRBD1 or TRBD2 (5 bases each). Deletions cut 11 bases from V and 8 bases from J, with 14 bases between. CDR1 and CDR2 from the germline V gene are MDHEN and SYDVKM. The CDR3 totals 11 residues. DNA for the CDR3: TGTGCCTCCTCAGGGAGACGTACGCAGTATTTT. It codes for CASSGRRTQYF. The full variable domain, with the rest looked up from reference TRBV28 and TRBJ2-3, is DVKVTQSSRYLVKRTGEKVFLECVQDMDHENMFWYRQDPGLGLRLIYFSYDVKMKEKGDIPEGYSVSREKKERFSLILESASTNQTSMYLCASSGRRTQYFGPGTRLTVL.

V and J are TRBV5-1 and TRBJ2-4; no clear D gene. CDR3 size: 14 residues. V lost 2 bases, J lost 5 bases, and 11 bases lay in between. Germline CDR1 reads SGHRS; CDR2 reads YFSETQ. The DNA for the CDR3 is TGCGCCAGCAGCTTAAGGGCCGATGAAAACATTCAGTACTTC. Its translation: CASSLRADENIQYF.

The chain joins TRBV5-1 to TRBJ2-1; 8 bases are shared with TRBD2. This CDR3 comprises 15 residues. Unmatched junction bases numbered 7, after V lost 5 bases and J lost 3 bases. Germline loops: CDR1 SGHRS, CDR2 YFSETQ. For the CDR3, the DNA is TGCGCCAGCAGTCGACCGGGACTAGTCTACAATGAGCAGTTCTTC. This gives the protein CASSRPGLVYNEQFF.

The chain links TRBV9 to TRBJ2-3; 11 bases align to TRBD2. The CDR3 runs 16 residues. Trimming removed 4 bases from V and 5 bases from J; junction bases left unmatched: 9. The germline V gene has CDR1 SGDLS and CDR2 YYNGEE. Here the CDR3 reads CASSLLAGGPLDTQYF. The CDR3 DNA is TGTGCCAGCAGCTTATTAGCGGGAGGGCCTTTAGATACGCAGTATTTT. Full variable domain (outside the CDR3, taken from reference TRBV9 and TRBJ2-3): DSGVTQTPKHLITATGQRVTLRCSPRSGDLSVYWYQQSLDQGLQFLIQYYNGEERAKGNILERFSAQQFPDLHSELNLSSLELGDSALYFCASSLLAGGPLDTQYFGPGTRLTVL.

This clone has only a few counts. The genes are TRBV5-4 and TRBJ1-1; 8 nucleotides align to TRBD1. This CDR3 region has 17 residues. Germline CDR1 reads SGHNT; CDR2 reads YYREEE (reference sequence). Germline trimming cut 6 bases from V and 0 bases from J; bases unmatched to any gene: 13. CDR3 nucleotides: TGTGCCAGCACCATCCCCAAACTACAGGGGGTGAACACTGAAGCTTTCTTT. This sequence encodes CASTIPKLQGVNTEAFF.

The chain couples TRBV5-1 to TRBJ1-1; 8 nucleotides align to TRBD1. CDR3 size: 16 residues. The germline V gene has CDR1 SGHRS and CDR2 YFSETQ. V trimming: 4 bases; J trimming: 4 bases; junction bases outside the gene matches: 12. The CDR3 spells CASSHYQTGVATEAFF. CDR3 DNA: TGCGCCAGCAGCCACTACCAGACAGGGGTGGCCACTGAAGCTTTCTTT. Full variable domain (rest looked up from reference TRBV5-1 and TRBJ1-1): KAGVTQTPRYLIKTRGQQVTLSCSPISGHRSVSWYQQTPGQGLQFLFEYFSETQRNKGNFPGRFSGRQFSNSRSEMNVSTLELGDSALYLCASSHYQTGVATEAFFGQGTRLTVV.

The chain is built from TRBV27 and TRBJ1-2; D uncertain. The ends were cut back, 0 bases at V and 1 base at J, with 9 bases in the middle. CDR1 MNHEY and CDR2 SMNVEV come from the germline V gene (reference sequence). The CDR3 is 15 residues long. CDR3 loop: CASSLSDGNNYGYTF. The CDR3 DNA reads as TGTGCCAGCAGTTTATCGGACGGGAATAACTATGGCTACACCTTC.

This clone came up a few times. The chain combines TRBV5-1 with TRBJ2-2, with TRBD1 as a possible D gene (6 bases). The CDR3 spans 14 residues. Trimming pared 4 bases from V and 6 bases from J, leaving 13 bases between. Germline V lookup: CDR1 SGHRS, CDR2 YFSETQ. DNA of the CDR3: TGCGCCAGCAGCCCTTACAGGGTCCCCGGGGAGCTGTTTTTT. It yields the protein CASSPYRVPGELFF.